This record concerns one T cell receptor beta chain sequence. This clonotype was seen a handful of times. This receptor's antigen is unknown. The input lacks base qualities; no much larger clone sits a single base away. This specimen belongs to a study of response to subunit inactivated influenza vaccine (dated by TCRdb to 2017 to 2018). General notes on the study: Deep quantitative profiling of the T cell receptor repertoire was used in the study to follow responses to a trivalent subunit inactivated influenza vaccine. Study-level results and caveats: The authors suggested that each seasonal influenza vaccination may recruit only a limited number of new T cells.

Here V drops 5 bases and J drops 0 bases, and the junction holds 6 bases not matched to any gene. The CDR3 measures 15 amino acids from cysteine to phenylalanine. Of all the DNA, just the CDR3 is kept, 45 bases in frame from base 1. CDR1 is given as SGHVS and CDR2 as FNYEAQ, both from the germline V gene. Library method: RT-PCR. Sequenced using an Illumina HiSeq 2500. Through fastp at Q25 and MiXCR, TCRdb rebuilt clones from the public reads, retaining in-frame beta chains. Every distinct CDR3 protein forms one entry, paired with its most common genes and DNA. The sample yields more than 550,000 distinct CDR3 sequences; 11% were counted once. More than 9.5% of the sample belongs to the ten largest clones. These data were also filed under a second study, of T cells expressing NK-cell markers. The second paper further reports: TCR beta cDNA libraries were made by 5'RACE template switching that added a universal primer site and unique molecular identifiers. In sorted CD3+CD56+NKG2C+, CD3+CD56+NKG2C- and CD3+CD56-NKG2C+ T-cell subsets from 8 or 9 donors, TCR beta-chain repertoires were profiled. Among the eight sequenced donors, seven were HCMV-seropositive and one was HCMV-seronegative. To restrict sorting to alphabetaTCR-expressing T cells, an anti-gammadeltaTCR antibody was added in several experiments. For five or six donors, the dominant CD3+CD56+NKG2C+ clonotypes were among the top 10 CD8+ clonotypes and accounted for about 1.0-7.0% of CD8+ T cells. Those dominant clonotypes were again the most abundant among CD3+CD56-NKG2C+ cells in a handful of donors, at roughly 25-65%. It remained unclear whether the expanded NKG2C-expressing T cell clones were specific for HCMV antigens. The eight sequenced donors were randomly selected healthy volunteers, three men and five women. HCMV-specific IgG was detected in serum with a commercial ELISA kit to determine HCMV serostatus. Peripheral blood mononuclear cells were isolated from blood by Ficoll density gradient centrifugation. For several donors, bulk peripheral blood T-cell repertoires were additionally sequenced from unsorted PBMC. Synthesis of cDNA was primed from the TCR beta constant segment and was followed by two consecutive PCR amplification steps. Libraries were sequenced as 2 x 150 bp reads on Illumina HiSeq 2000/2500, MiSeq or NextSeq. MIGEC was used to demultiplex reads and group reads by UMI, and MiTCR was used to assemble and quantify clonotypes. To remove erroneous sequences, TCR cDNA sequences were retained only when supported by two or more reads. The tcR package was used for downstream repertoire analysis, with clonotypes matched between fractions based on CDR3 nucleotide sequence plus V segment. Antigen specificity was annotated against VDJdb with VDJmatch, allowing one amino acid substitution in CDR3.

The TCR originated in a middle-aged man who received an inactivated influenza vaccine. Donor details come from another sample of the same person, matched by shared clones. The V and J genes are TRBV7-6 and TRBJ2-5; TRBD1 matches 7 bases in the middle. This specimen consisted of PBMCs from blood, obtained on the day of vaccination. In nucleotides, the sequence is TGTGCCAGCAGCACCGCAGGGGGAAACCAAGAGACCCAGTACTTC. Its translation is CASSTAGGNQETQYF.